A single sample gave rise to the 32 T cell receptor beta chains below, sequenced in a study of T cell repertoires in cytomegalovirus infection. TCRdb processed the reads anew with MiXCR; each CDR3 protein has one entry. The sample has 570,000 or so distinct CDR3 sequences, almost 40% seen once; the top ten hold 48%. These receptors' targets are unknown. This specimen was cultured PBMCs, taken from culture after CMV antigen stimulation. The receptor source for this set is a human donor in good health (CMV status not recorded). Some clones in this sample may be carry-over from other donors' samples.

This clonotype was detected many times. This sequence joins TRBV7-2 and TRBJ2-3; maybe TRBD2 (5 bases). This CDR3 is built from 17 residues. V gave up 5 bases and J gave up 4 bases, with 22 bases separating them. Germline values: CDR1 SGHTA, CDR2 FQGNSA. DNA of the CDR3: TGTGCCAGCAGCCGCCTCAGAACTAGTACCCTCCCAGATACGCAGTATTTT. It codes for CASSRLRTSTLPDTQYF.

The rearrangement links TRBV28 to TRBJ2-7; TRBD2 aligns across 8 bases. This CDR3 has 15 residues. Germline V gene lookup returns CDR1 MDHEN and CDR2 SYDVKM. Unmatched junction bases numbered 7, after V lost 4 bases and J lost 2 bases. CDR3 sequence reads: CASSWSSGRPYEQYF. CDR3 coding DNA: TGTGCCAGCAGTTGGTCTAGCGGGCGACCCTACGAGCAGTACTTC.

This clonotype was detected ten times or more. The rearrangement links TRBV7-2 to TRBJ1-1, with D hard to call. From germline, CDR1 is SGHTA and CDR2 FQGNSA. The ends were cut back, 5 bases at V and 3 bases at J, with 16 bases in the middle. The CDR3 has 15 residues. The CDR3 DNA follows: TGTGCCAGCAGCCCCTCCCCGGGGATGGACACTGAAGCTTTCTTT. This codes for CASSPSPGMDTEAFF.

This clonotype was seen a handful of times. The chain links TRBV7-2 to TRBJ2-7; TRBD1 might be the D (5 bases). Germline CDR1 SGHTA, CDR2 FQGNSA. V was pared by 2 bases and J by 1 base, with 15 bases between. The CDR3 totals 16 residues. The CDR3 loop is CASSLIIGALSYEQYF. Here the CDR3 DNA reads TGTGCCAGCAGCTTAATAATTGGGGCCTTATCCTACGAGCAGTACTTC.

This clonotype was observed a handful of times. J is TRBJ2-5 and V is TRBV7-6; D may be TRBD2 (5 bases). V was trimmed by 5 bases and J by 2 bases, leaving 12 bases between them. The CDR3 sequence is 14 residues long. Germline assignment: CDR1 SGHVS and CDR2 FNYEAQ. The CDR3 loop reads CASSRRRAQETQYF. The CDR3 DNA follows: TGTGCCAGCAGCCGTCGGCGGGCACAAGAGACCCAGTACTTC. The complete variable domain, with remaining parts taken from reference TRBV7-6 and TRBJ2-5, reads GAGVSQSPRYKVTKRGQDVALRCDPISGHVSLYWYRQALGQGPEFLTYFNYEAQQDKSGLPNDRFSAERPEGSISTLTIQRTEQRDSAMYRCASSRRRAQETQYFGPGTRLLVL.

A few counts support this clonotype. This chain joins TRBV2 and TRBJ1-4; D is perhaps TRBD1 (6 bases). From germline, CDR1 is SNHLY and CDR2 FYNNEI. Between the trimmed V and J ends, which lost 5 bases and 7 bases, there was a span of 11 bases. This CDR3 has 13 residues. The CDR3 coding sequence is TGTGCCAGCAGTAAGACAGGCCTTGAAAAACTGTTTTTT. This codes for CASSKTGLEKLFF. The complete variable domain, with remaining parts taken from reference TRBV2 and TRBJ1-4, reads EPEVTQTPSHQVTQMGQEVILRCVPISNHLYFYWYRQILGQKVEFLVSFYNNEISEKSEIFDDQFSVERPDGSNFTLKIRSTKLEDSAMYFCASSKTGLEKLFFGSGTQLSVL.

This clonotype appeared a few times. V gene TRBV11-1 combines with J gene TRBJ2-3; 11 nucleotides align to TRBD2. The germline V gene has CDR1 SGHAT and CDR2 FQDESV (reference sequence). With V trimmed by 5 bases and J by 12 bases, 16 bases remained unmatched. This CDR3 comprises 16 residues. CDR3 loop: CASSASSGGPHESQYF. The CDR3 bases are TGTGCCAGCAGCGCTTCTAGCGGGGGGCCCCATGAATCCCAGTATTTT.

This clonotype was found a few times. The chain employs TRBV29-1 and TRBJ2-2, with 10 positions matching TRBD1. CDR1 and CDR2 (germline): SQVTM, ANQGSEA. The CDR3 is 15 amino acids. Losses at the gene ends were 4 bases for V and 6 bases for J; bases not matched to a gene: 8. DNA for the CDR3: TGCAGCGTTGGAGGGGGGACAGGGGTTTCCGGGGAGCTGTTTTTT. Translation gives CSVGGGTGVSGELFF.

The rearrangement links TRBV20-1 to TRBJ2-1; weak D call: TRBD2 (5 bases). The CDR3 totals 12 residues. V lost 5 bases and J 1 base, leaving 6 bases between the germline ends. Germline V gene sequence: CDR1 DFQATT, CDR2 SNEGSKA (reference sequence). This CDR3 is CSAEGSYNEQFF. CDR3 bases: TGCAGTGCTGAGGGTTCCTACAATGAGCAGTTCTTC.

The chain has TRBV7-9 and TRBJ2-7, with no clear D. This CDR3 contains 13 residues. The V end was cut by 4 bases, the J end by 1 base, with 8 bases between. CDR1 SEHNR and CDR2 FQNEAQ come from the germline V gene (reference sequence). The CDR3: CASSSTESYEQYF. For the CDR3, the DNA is TGTGCCAGCAGCTCCACAGAGTCCTACGAGCAGTACTTC.

This clonotype has a count of ten or more. This sequence joins TRBV7-8 and TRBJ1-3; D unclear. CDR3 size: 15 residues. Trimming shortened V by 0 bases and J by 1 base, and 7 bases separated the two germline ends. CDR1 and CDR2 (germline): SGHVS, FQNEAQ. The chain's CDR3 is CASSLAGLSGNTIYF. For the CDR3, the DNA is TGTGCCAGCAGCTTAGCTGGTCTATCTGGAAACACCATATATTTT.

J is TRBJ1-4 and V is TRBV6-6; D remains unclear. V was pared by 8 bases and J by 6 bases, with 7 bases between. Germline V gene data show CDR1 as MNHNY and CDR2 as SVGAGI (reference sequence). CDR3 length: 11 residues. This chain's CDR3 is CASGRDEKLFF. As DNA, the CDR3 is TGTGCCAGCGGTCGTGATGAAAAACTGTTTTTT.

The chain joins TRBV7-6 to TRBJ2-7; a weak D match, TRBD1 (7 bases). The CDR3 covers 16 residues. Germline-derived CDR1 and CDR2 are SGHVS and FNYEAQ. V was pared by 4 bases and J by 4 bases, with 20 bases between. DNA of the CDR3: TGTGCCAGCAGCTCAGGCGCTCCAGGGGGGTTATACGAGCAGTACTTC. Amino acid sequence: CASSSGAPGGLYEQYF.

The rearrangement joins TRBV28 to TRBJ1-2, with a weak D call TRBD1 (5 bases). The germline gives CDR1 MDHEN, CDR2 SYDVKM. The CDR3 covers 14 residues. The V end lost 3 bases, the J end lost 4 bases, and 12 bases lay between the germline ends. This CDR3 is CASSLGRSSYGYTF. The CDR3, as DNA: TGTGCCAGCAGTTTGGGACGGTCAAGCTATGGCTACACCTTC.

This clonotype was recorded a few times. The CDR3 DNA sequence: TGTGCTAGTGCCCCCTTTAGCGGGGGCGGTGAGCAGTTCTTC. Its protein is CASAPFSGGGEQFF. This chain connects TRBV12-5 to TRBJ2-1; TRBD2 aligns across 9 bases. CDR3 length: 14 amino acids. The germline V gene has CDR1 LGHNT and CDR2 FRNRAP. J lost 9 bases, V lost 7 bases, and 10 bases had no gene match.

V usage is TRBV9 and J usage is TRBJ2-1, with D tentatively TRBD2 (6 bases). The germline gives CDR1 SGDLS, CDR2 YYNGEE. Trimming shortened V by 0 bases and J by 14 bases, and 21 bases separated the two germline ends. The CDR3 length is 15 residues. CDR3 sequence (DNA): TGTGCCAGCAGCGTAGGCGGCGGGGAGACCGGGATGAAGTTCTTC. Translating gives CASSVGGGETGMKFF. The complete variable domain, with remaining parts taken from reference TRBV9 and TRBJ2-1, reads DSGVTQTPKHLITATGQRVTLRCSPRSGDLSVYWYQQSLDQGLQFLIQYYNGEERAKGNILERFSAQQFPDLHSELNLSSLELGDSALYFCASSVGGGETGMKFFGPGTRLTVL.

V usage is TRBV12-5 and J usage is TRBJ2-1; D not certain. Between the trimmed V and J ends, which lost 5 bases and 6 bases, there was a span of 8 bases. The CDR3 has 12 amino acids. The germline CDR1 and CDR2 sequences are LGHNT and FRNRAP. The CDR3: CASGPGTNEQFF. The CDR3 nucleotides read TGTGCTAGTGGTCCTGGTACCAATGAGCAGTTCTTC.

V usage is TRBV5-1 and J usage is TRBJ1-1; 9 nucleotides align to TRBD1. CDR1 and CDR2 from the germline V gene are SGHRS and YFSETQ. The trim removed 3 bases at V and 6 bases at J, leaving 12 bases unmatched. The CDR3 consists of 16 residues. Here the CDR3 DNA reads TGCGCCAGCAGCTGGACAGGGGAAAAACTAGGACCTGAAGCTTTCTTT. This encodes CASSWTGEKLGPEAFF.

The chain combines TRBV12-3 or TRBV12-4 with TRBJ2-5; TRBD2 is a possible D gene (6 bases). This CDR3 comprises 14 residues. Trimming cost V 3 bases and J 7 bases, with 15 bases left between them. The CDR3, as DNA: TGTGCCAGCAGTTTGTTAGCGGCAACGGGGACCCAGTACTTC. This codes for CASSLLAATGTQYF.

The chain is built from TRBV11-2 and TRBJ2-7; either TRBD1 or TRBD2 may fit D (5 bases each). This CDR3 contains 15 residues. Germline V gives CDR1 SGHAT, CDR2 FQNNGV. With 5 bases removed from V and 3 bases from J, the gap between germline ends came to 17 bases. Here the CDR3 reads CASSPWGSRDYEQYF. For the CDR3, the DNA is TGTGCCAGCAGCCCCTGGGGGAGTAGGGACTACGAGCAGTACTTC.

CDR3 DNA sequence: TGCAGTGCAGGACCCGGGGCTAGCAATCAGCCCCAGCATTTT. This encodes CSAGPGASNQPQHF. J is TRBJ1-5 and V is TRBV20-1, with a tentative D call TRBD1 (5 bases). Germline V gene lookup returns CDR1 DFQATT and CDR2 SNEGSKA (reference sequence). The V gene lost 6 bases and the J gene lost 0 bases, with 12 bases spanning the gap. CDR3 length: 14 amino acids.

In its sample, this clonotype was seen a few times. J is TRBJ2-2 and V is TRBV6-2 or TRBV6-3; 8 nucleotides line up with TRBD2. CDR3 length equals 15 residues. The ends lost 6 bases at V and 6 bases at J; junction bases unmatched: 9. CDR1 and CDR2 from the germline V gene are MNHEY and SVGEGT. The chain's CDR3 is CASSRSGGKAGELFF. The CDR3 DNA reads as TGTGCCAGCAGCCGGAGCGGGGGAAAGGCCGGGGAGCTGTTTTTT.

The V gene is TRBV23-1, the J gene TRBJ1-1, with D hard to call. TRBV23-1 belongs to the ORF category, with a function that is uncertain. Deletions cut 9 bases from V and 1 base from J, with 15 bases between. This CDR3 has 14 residues. CDR3 sequence (DNA): TGCGCCAGTACGGAGGACGGAAGGAACACTGAAGCTTTCTTT. Its translation is CASTEDGRNTEAFF.

This clonotype was seen many times. J is TRBJ2-7 and V is TRBV7-2; D gene ambiguous. The CDR3 runs to 12 residues. Germline lookup yields CDR1 SGHTA and CDR2 FQGNSA. Trimming took off 1 base at V and 6 bases at J, with 7 bases between the two ends. The CDR3 loop is CASSLDSGEQYF. CDR3 in DNA: TGTGCCAGCAGCTTAGACTCCGGCGAGCAGTACTTC. Looking up the rest from reference TRBV7-2 and TRBJ2-7 gives the full variable domain: GAGVSQSPSNKVTEKGKDVELRCDPISGHTALYWYRQSLGQGLEFLIYFQGNSAPDKSGLPSDRFSAERTGGSVSTLTIQRTQQEDSAVYLCASSLDSGEQYFGPGTRLTVT.

This clonotype was counted a few times. This chain uses TRBV7-2 with TRBJ2-1; maybe TRBD2 (5 bases). CDR3 size: 12 residues. Germline V CDR1 and CDR2: SGHTA, FQGNSA. V lost 1 base to trimming and J lost 10 bases, with 8 bases between them. CDR3 DNA: TGTGCCAGCAGCTTAGAGCGACTAGAGCAGTTCTTC. It yields the protein CASSLERLEQFF.

The chain has TRBV20-1 and TRBJ2-7, with D perhaps being TRBD1 or TRBD2 (5 bases each). Looked up from germline, CDR1 is DFQATT and CDR2 is SNEGSKA (reference sequence). V was clipped by 6 bases and J by 1 base, with 16 bases between them. The CDR3 length is 14 residues. The CDR3 coding sequence is TGCAGTGCGGGGCCGCCTAGCCAGTCCTACGAGCAGTACTTC. It encodes CSAGPPSQSYEQYF.

The rearrangement uses TRBV2 and TRBJ1-1; 8 bases match TRBD1. V trimming: 6 bases; J trimming: 1 base; junction bases outside the gene matches: 13. CDR1 SNHLY and CDR2 FYNNEI come from the germline V gene. The CDR3 length is 17 residues. CDR3 nucleotide sequence: TGTGCCAGCAGGGCGGGACAGGAGAAAAGGGAGAACACTGAAGCTTTCTTT. Amino acid sequence: CASRAGQEKRENTEAFF.

The chain has TRBV6-2 or TRBV6-3 and TRBJ2-5; D is ambiguous. Germline loops: CDR1 MNHEY, CDR2 SVGEGT. Trimming removed 4 bases at V and 5 bases at J, with 11 bases between. The CDR3 consists of 13 residues. CDR3: CASSSTERETQYF. CDR3 in DNA: TGTGCCAGCAGTTCCACGGAACGGGAGACCCAGTACTTC.

V is TRBV6-1 and J is TRBJ1-2; D ambiguous. The CDR3 extends over 11 amino acids. From germline, CDR1 is MNHNS and CDR2 SASEGT. Trimming took off 6 bases at V and 7 bases at J, with 9 bases between the two ends. The CDR3 region is CASSTFCGYTF. The CDR3 DNA sequence: TGTGCCAGCAGCACATTCTGTGGCTACACCTTC.

This clonotype has at least ten counts. The V gene is TRBV4-2, the J gene TRBJ2-1; 11 bases map to TRBD2. Unmatched junction bases numbered 5, after V lost 0 bases and J lost 7 bases. This CDR3 is 16 amino acids long. The germline gives CDR1 LGHNA, CDR2 YNFKEQ. The CDR3 region is CASSQDLSGGVNEQFF. The CDR3 bases are TGTGCCAGCAGCCAAGATCTTAGCGGGGGGGTTAATGAGCAGTTCTTC.

The V and J genes are TRBV6-2 or TRBV6-3 and TRBJ2-2, with 12 bases that match TRBD2. V lost 8 bases, J lost 5 bases, and 3 bases stayed unmatched. This CDR3 is 14 amino acids long. CDR1 is MNHEY and CDR2 is SVGEGT in the germline V gene. The CDR3 nucleotides are TGTGCCAGCCTAGCGGGAGGGCCGACCGGGGAGCTGTTTTTT. Translated, it gives CASLAGGPTGELFF.

This chain uses TRBV7-8 with TRBJ2-2, with D tentatively TRBD2 (5 bases). V dropped 5 bases and J dropped 4 bases, with 17 bases sitting between them. Germline CDR1 SGHVS, CDR2 FQNEAQ. The length of the CDR3 is 16 residues. Here the CDR3 DNA reads TGTGCCAGCAGCCCCTCCCGGACGGGAATCACCGGGGAGCTGTTTTTT. This codes for CASSPSRTGITGELFF. The entire variable domain, with the rest obtained from reference TRBV7-8 and TRBJ2-2, is as follows: GAGVSQSPRYKVAKRGQDVALRCDPISGHVSLFWYQQALGQGPEFLTYFQNEAQLDKSGLPSDRFFAERPEGSVSTLKIQRTQQEDSAVYLCASSPSRTGITGELFFGEGSRLTVL.